This TCR beta chain appears in the sequencing data of a study of OX40 agonist ivuxolimab in advanced cancers. Study-wide context: Patients were dosed intravenously with ivuxolimab at 0.01 to 10 mg/kg every 2 weeks. Patients treated during dose escalation were battling hepatocellular carcinoma, melanoma, renal cell or head and neck cancer.

Assay: immunoSEQ multiplex PCR; the TCRdb copy retains only in-frame clones and omits some. The table lists about 75,000 clones, about 88% of them singletons. The CDR3 runs 14 residues. V was pared by 4 bases and J by 4 bases, with 13 bases between. Germline-derived CDR1 and CDR2 are LGHNA and YSLEER. The sequencing used CD4+ or CD8+ T cells sorted from blood, collected in a trial of the OX40 agonist ivuxolimab. The V and J genes are TRBV4-3 and TRBJ2-5; D perhaps matches TRBD1 (6 bases). This TCR was sampled from an adult with an advanced solid tumor such as melanoma, head and neck, liver or kidney cancer. CDR3 protein: CASSLGLGAETQYF. The CDR3 nucleotides are TGCGCCAGCAGCCTAGGGCTGGGGGCAGAGACCCAGTACTTC.